This is a list of T cell receptor beta chains from one sample in a study of blood T cell repertoires in COVID-19. Generated by immunoSEQ multiplex PCR, the TCRdb table keeps only in-frame clones and is missing some. The sample includes under 300,000 clones, about 80% of them seen just once. The sample consisted of PBMCs or T cells enriched from blood (not recorded which). These receptors all stem from a man in his forties who had recovered from COVID-19. The conserved cysteine and the conserved F or W are not part of the CDR3 here.

TRBJ2-7	TRBV5-8	ASSWGTGRYEQY
TRBJ1-1	TRBV28	ASSLTFRGTEAF
TRBJ2-7	TRBV7-9	ASSSTGIEQY
TRBJ2-5	TRBV7-2	ASSLGQGALGQY
TRBJ1-4	TRBV29-1	SVSYRVNEKLF
TRBJ1-5	TRBV6-4	ASSLTVDQPQH
TRBJ1-2	TRBV30	AWSVPGGWSGYT
TRBJ2-3	TRBV15	ATSNPLPDTQY
TRBJ1-1	TRBV18	ASSLERTANTEAF
TRBJ2-5	TRBV5-4	ASSLGLGLMETQY
TRBJ2-7	TRBV7-2	ASSPRQAYEQY
TRBJ2-7	TRBV6-5	ATLTEPGEQY
TRBJ2-1	TRBV7-2	ASSTAMWSGRNEQF
TRBJ1-5	TRBV6-4	ASSRSNRGQSNQPQH
TRBJ2-3	TRBV7-3	ASSLTGPSGGARFTQY